This T cell receptor beta chain was identified during a study of regulatory T cells in long-lasting Graves disease. V trimming: 2 bases; J trimming: 2 bases; junction bases outside the gene matches: 4. Germline V CDR1 and CDR2: KGHDR, SFDVKD. The CDR3 consists of 16 residues. This clonotype has ten or more counts. As to time point: newly diagnosed GD, antithyroid drugs for less than 3 months. There was RNA extracted from PBMCs, and the TCR library was made from it. In building TCR beta libraries, iRepertoire HTBI primers were used together with Arm-PCR of CDR3 regions. In TCRdb, the multiplex PCR reads were re-called with MiXCR into one record per CDR3 protein. The sample consists of around 450,000 distinct CDR3 sequences, approximately 16% of them appearing once. The same data also contributed to another study, on T cells in Graves' hyperthyroidism and ophthalmopathy.

The gene calls are TRBV24-1 and TRBJ2-3, with TRBD2 identical over 9 bases. Sequencing was performed on peripheral blood mononuclear cells (PBMCs), taken at new diagnosis, from a patient treated with antithyroid drugs. The TCR comes from a middle-aged woman with Graves disease. CDR3 nucleotides: TGTGCCACCAGTGATTCGACTAGCGGCTCCACAGATACGCAGTATTTT. Translated: CATSDSTSGSTDTQYF.